A selection of T cell receptor beta chains follows, all from one sample in a study of shared T cell receptors in the human thymus. Profiled with immunoSEQ multiplex PCR; TCRdb holds only in-frame clones, not every one. In the table there are fewer than 700,000 clones, 70% to 90% of which are singletons. These data also formed part of another study, on human thymus T cells.

Sample: thymocytes. These TCRs come from a boy under two years old with a congenital heart defect. The CDR3 runs from the conserved cysteine through the conserved F or W. Size is stated for part of the rows, as once, few or many counts, or as a class when the clone is expanded.

abundance	j_gene	v_gene	len	CDR3aa
.	TRBJ2-2	TRBV5-6	12	CASCSGSGELFF
.	TRBJ2-5	TRBV29-1	15	CSVSERRGRQETQYF
.	TRBJ2-1	TRBV7-9	18	CASSLAGQGRVGFNEQFF
.	TRBJ1-1	TRBV6-5	15	CASSYSYGRNTEAFF
.	TRBJ1-1	TRBV6-5	15	CASSYSKARATEAFF
.	TRBJ2-3	TRBV15	15	CATSRGRGVADTQYF
.	TRBJ2-6	TRBV9	22	CASSVDPLGGWDSPGGANVLTF
once	TRBJ1-2	TRBV11-2	17	CASSLVGGTTNPNGYTF
.	TRBJ2-7	TRBV4-3	17	CASSPRTSGRYHYEQYF
.	TRBJ1-5	TRBV27	14	CASSLDSLYQPQHF
.	TRBJ2-5	TRBV5-6	15	CASSLDREGEETQYF
.	TRBJ2-2	TRBV27	16	CASSRGRFANTGELFF
.	TRBJ1-2	TRBV5-1	15	CASSSSRDWNDGYTF
.	TRBJ2-7	TRBV30	14	CAWGPGLAEYEQYF
.	TRBJ2-5	TRBV27	17	CASSAHDRVPWGETQYF
.	TRBJ2-5	TRBV15	15	CATSRERLEQETQYF
.	TRBJ1-2	TRBV6-6	13	CASISIRDYGYTF
.	TRBJ1-1	TRBV5-1	16	CASSLEVDGKNTEAFF
.	TRBJ2-2	TRBV29-1	15	CSVEEGQGGTGELFF
.	TRBJ2-2	TRBV7-3	12	CASSAGAGELFF
.	TRBJ2-5	TRBV25-1	15	CASLSGAGARETQYF
.	TRBJ2-1	TRBV28	15	CASSLCSGGYNEQFF
once	TRBJ2-7	TRBV13	16	CASSYYLAGSSYEQYF
once	TRBJ2-7	TRBV7-8	16	CASSLHFAGESYEQYF
.	TRBJ2-1	TRBV9	16	CASSANPGLADNEQFF
few	TRBJ2-7	TRBV28	14	CASRSTGDPYEQYF
.	TRBJ2-7	TRBV11-2	16	CASSLDATSGRTKQYF
.	TRBJ2-5	TRBV5-6	13	CASSTAAKVTQYF
.	TRBJ1-3	TRBV7-2	15	CASSLVGVFGNTIYF
.	TRBJ2-7	TRBV7-2	15	CASSRTGRPFYEQYF
.	TRBJ2-3	TRBV4-3	18	CASSQDRALAGVIDTQYF
.	TRBJ2-7	TRBV29-1	14	CSAGDRVGSYEQYF
.	TRBJ1-1	TRBV27	14	CASSLAGGGTEAFF
.	TRBJ2-7	TRBV13	13	CASSPPGTSEQYF
.	TRBJ2-1	TRBV20-1	10	CSAPGSKQFF
.	TRBJ1-4	TRBV28	14	CASRPTGENEKLFF
.	TRBJ2-7	TRBV9	16	CASSRGTGTGAAEQYF